The sequence of this TCR beta chain was determined in a study of shared clonotypes between healthy human individuals. Concerning this clone: Its antigen is still unknown.

HIV-negative, healthy adults without recent acute infections or vaccinations were the donors. Study-wide findings and caveats: Researchers found naive subsets generally carried larger estimated richness than memory subsets.

The CDR3 runs to 13 residues. Germline assignment: CDR1 SGHTA and CDR2 FQGTGA. The V and J ends lost 5 bases and 4 bases respectively, with 11 bases between them. The protocol was immunoSEQ multiplex PCR, while the TCRdb copy is restricted to in-frame clones and leaves out a portion. The data hold more than 550,000 clones, with less than 95% observed a single time. Input material: memory CD8+ T cells from PBMCs. This sample's subset: CD45RO+ cells pooled with CCR7-negative TemRA cells. The chain links TRBV7-3 to TRBJ2-5, with unresolved D. This TCR came from a man between 18 and 35 years old in good health. Some clones in this sample may be carry-over from other donors' samples. The CDR3 here is CASSARPSETQYF. The CDR3 bases are TGTGCCAGCAGCGCCCGTCCCTCAGAGACCCAGTACTTC.